This TCR beta chain was profiled in a study of early stage breast cancer tumors. Study conclusions and caveats: Comparing each tissue with blood distinguished tumor from normal in about 85% of the 16 patients. Commonly generated sequences made up most enriched TCRB sequences shared between patients. Chain pairing and CD4, CD8 or FOXP3 expression were not captured.

Regarding this clone: No antigen is known for it.

CDR3 length: 13 residues. CDR1 and CDR2 from the germline V gene are SGHTA and FQGTGA. Trimming left V 1 base short and J 5 bases short, with 8 bases between. Sequencing used immunoSEQ multiplex PCR; TCRdb keeps in-frame clones, though not all of them. The sample has approximately 20,000 clones, approximately 80% seen once. The receptor was derived from a person between 55 and 70 years old with breast cancer. The gene calls are TRBV7-3 and TRBJ1-1; D ambiguous. Sequenced sample: blood. CDR3 region: CASSLKPGTEAFF. The CDR3, as DNA: TGTGCCAGCAGCTTAAAGCCGGGAACTGAAGCTTTCTTT.